Sequencing of this T cell receptor beta chain was carried out in a study of memory CD4+ T cells and cytomegalovirus serostatus (dated by TCRdb to between 2018 and 2020). Regarding the research as a whole: A total of some 33 healthy Belgian adults, of whom 9 were CMV seropositive and about 24 were CMV seronegative, were included in the cohort. To replicate a published TCR-based CMV serostatus classifier, the researchers sequenced the CD4+ memory TCRbeta repertoires of a Belgian cohort whose cytomegalovirus serostatus was known. Summary of the overall study and its limitations: Results were interpreted as suggesting that the CMV-associated TCR signature is largely present in the CD4+ memory repertoire. Of over 150 previously reported CMV-associated TCRbeta sequences, 55 to 75 appeared in the CD4+ memory repertoires, each in one to five individuals. The original-framework classifier achieved a median bootstrapped AUC of approximately 0.95 with a 95% CI of 0.76-1.00 on the Belgian cohort. CMV serostatus prediction reached a median bootstrapped AUC of 0.95 with the original framework and around 0.91 with a US-trained random forest. Only CD4+CD45RO+ memory cells were sequenced, unlike the original study, which covered naive and memory CD4+ and CD8+ populations.

Genomic DNA was extracted from sorted cells with the Quick-DNA Microprep Kit. Amplification of TCRbeta DNA was done with the immunoSEQ hsTCRbeta kit, following the protocol from the manufacturer. An Illumina MiSeq instrument was used to sequence the TCRbeta libraries. The authors processed their data as follows. Following removal of out-of-frame sequences, 2.2 million or so distinct TCRbeta sequences were retained, with an average of around 67,000 per individual. Two values were used to score each individual: the count of 150 to 200 previously reported CMV-associated TCRbeta sequences and the total count of productive distinct TCRbeta sequences. A beta-binomial model was reimplemented in Python, and random forests from scikit-learn, run with default parameters, were trained on data from the US cohort. On the Belgian cohort, classifier performance was reported as the median AUC, along with percentile confidence intervals, across 10,000 bootstrap iterations. TCRdb stores this immuneACCESS table with in-frame sequences only. Part of the clones is absent; in the studies checked, under half of the shortfall reflects unresolved V genes, and no reason is known for the rest. The D gene and trimming were derived from the DNA, and the V and J assignments and clone size from that table. Within this sample are 25,000 to 30,000 clones, with 75% to 85% of them counted one time only. Approximately 0.7% of the sample is in the top ten clones.

Cut back by 1 base and 7 bases, the V and J ends lie 7 bases apart. Taken from cysteine to phenylalanine, the CDR3 has 12 residues. Only CDR3 DNA remains: 36 bases, in frame from the first base. Based on the germline V gene (reference sequence), the CDR1 and CDR2 sequences are LNHDA and SQIVND. This clone was seen more than once but under ten times. It lacks a known antigen. The input lacks base qualities; no much larger clone sits a single base away. Single viable CD3+CD4+CD8-CD45RO+ cells were sorted as memory CD4+ T cells on a FACSAria II. CMV serostatus was assessed using a Roche Elecsys assay, by which serum IgG against CMV pp150, pp28, p38 and p52 was detected. Following thawing, total CD4+ T cells were enriched through positive selection using CD4 magnetic microbeads. The samples came from a different study that was designed specifically to examine the CD4+ T cell memory repertoire. Peripheral blood mononuclear cells were isolated and cryopreserved following standard operating procedures; serum was stored at -80 °C. The staining used CD3-PerCP (BW264/56), CD4-APC (RPA-T4), CD45RO-PE (UCHT1) and CD8-Pacific Orange (3B5) antibodies, and Sytox blue was used to exclude non-viable cells.

Source material: memory CD4+ T cells from blood. The V and J segments used are TRBV19 and TRBJ1-1, with an unclear D gene assignment. This sequence was found in an adult in good health and CMV-seronegative. The DNA sequence is TGTGCCAGTAGTATAGCCCGGGTTGAAGCTTTCTTT. Its amino acids are CASSIARVEAFF.